This T cell receptor beta chain was sequenced for a study of cytotoxic CD8 clonotypes in ibrutinib-treated CLL (dated by TCRdb to about 2021). Background for the entire study: The cohort included some 14 treatment-naive and ten to twelve relapsed/refractory patients; 17 to 18 were IGHV unmutated. Partial responses were observed in about 25 patients and complete responses in 2; after a median follow-up of 68 months, remission was maintained in approximately 14 patients and progression was observed in approximately 12. Response samples were taken after a median of approximately eleven months on treatment, ranging from roughly 6 to 36 months. On average, each sample yielded roughly 260,000 productive templates and 80,000 to 95,000 productive rearrangements. Of the roughly 90 participants in the trial, 25 to 30 had longitudinal samples available. Cryopreserved peripheral blood mononuclear cells were collected before treatment, at response, and at either disease progression or sustained remission. All remission and progressive disease samples were collected while patients were still receiving ibrutinib. Beyond this particular receptor, the publication reports: Baseline clonality exceeded that of age-matched healthy donors and correlated strongly with circulating CD8+ T-cell counts. Clonality increased at ibrutinib response, stayed stable in sustained remission, and fell back toward baseline at progression. Sustained-remission and progressing patients did not have matched sampling times, and lymph node repertoires were not examined. Public clonotypes were found to be uncommon and were observed to contract or remain stable during treatment; the increase in clonality was shown to reflect expansion of private clonotypes at ibrutinib response.

A distance of 13 bases separates the germline ends of V and J, which lose 3 bases and 7 bases respectively. The CDR3 runs 14 residues from the cysteine to the phenylalanine. The read is trimmed to its CDR3 DNA, 42 bases read in frame from base 1. The CDR1 and CDR2 encoded by the germline V gene are MDHEN and SYDVKM. With respect to this clone: Its antigen is still unknown. Base qualities are not recorded, but no much larger clone differs from it by a single base.

The label giving this sample's time point can be read as: 20 to 30 months on ibrutinib. For TCR beta library preparation, around 2.1 micrograms of genomic DNA were extracted from the cryopreserved PBMCs. Longitudinal blood samples from CLL patients on ibrutinib monotherapy were analyzed using high-throughput TCR beta sequencing. The patients took part in an open-label, single-center phase 2 trial of ibrutinib monotherapy. A MiSeq instrument was used for deep resolution sequencing, which targeted depths ranging from 1 in 1 million up to 1 in 200,000 T cells, with coverage averaging 10x for each clonotype. The immunoSEQ hsTCRB Kit was used to generate the TCR beta libraries. As for the original processing: The data were analyzed with ImmunoSEQ Analyzer and ImmunoSEQ Data Assistant, and V, D and J gene assignments followed IMGT definitions. Clonality was computed as one minus normalized Shannon entropy of productive rearrangement frequencies, ranging from 0 to 1. Only overrepresented clonotypes making up at least 0.05% of the repertoire of each patient were included in the public clonotype analysis. Thirteen age-matched healthy donor repertoires from immuneACCESS served as clonality controls. TCRdb's version of the immuneACCESS table is confined to in-frame rearrangements and falls short of the full clone set. An unresolved V gene accounts for under half of the shortfall where checked; the remainder is of unknown origin. V, J and clone size were drawn from that table, and D and trimming were deduced from the DNA. The sample table contains tens of thousands of clones; only one count was recorded for around three quarters of them. 45% to 65% of the sample comes from the top ten.

The chain was built from TRBV28 and TRBJ1-5, with the D gene not confidently named. The sequence derives from a human donor with chronic lymphocytic leukemia. Sequences were derived from PBMCs, sampled after 24 months of ibrutinib treatment. The DNA sequence is as follows: TGTGCCAGCAGTTTCCCCCTTGCGGGGCAGCCCCAGCATTTT. It translates as CASSFPLAGQPQHF.